These 21 T cell receptor beta chains came from one sample sequenced in a study of long-term antiretroviral therapy in people with HIV. A v3.0 immunoSEQ assay was performed at survey level. TCRdb's copy holds only in-frame clones and misses some; the assay was immunoSEQ multiplex PCR. The sample consists of tens of thousands of clones, 80% to 90% of them appearing once. The sample consisted of unsorted PBMCs, taken 0.2 years before starting antiretroviral therapy. The receptor source for this set is a man aged 18 to 30 with HIV.

The CDR3, as DNA: TGTGCCAGCAGCTTCCCGACAGGGGGAGAAACAGGCGACACTGAAGCTTTCTTT. This gives the protein CASSFPTGGETGDTEAFF. The V and J genes are TRBV7-9 and TRBJ1-1; 9 nucleotides align to TRBD1. Germline V CDR1 and CDR2: SEHNR, FQNEAQ (reference sequence). J gave up 3 bases and V 3 bases, and 14 bases lay outside the gene matches. The CDR3 length is 18 residues.

This rearrangement joins TRBV7-9 to TRBJ2-1; no clear D gene. This CDR3 region has 13 residues. Germline V lookup: CDR1 SEHNR, CDR2 FQNEAQ (reference sequence). Trimming pared 1 base from V and 6 bases from J, leaving 7 bases between. This CDR3 reads CASSLGTGNEQFF. CDR3 in DNA: TGTGCCAGCAGCTTAGGTACCGGCAATGAGCAGTTCTTC.

The chain employs TRBV2 and TRBJ2-1; a weak D match, TRBD2 (7 bases). V shed 2 bases and J shed 5 bases, with 13 bases lying between them. Germline V lookup: CDR1 SNHLY, CDR2 FYNNEI. The CDR3 runs to 15 residues. CDR3 in amino acids: CASSELGGDDNEQFF. CDR3 nucleotides: TGTGCCAGCAGTGAATTAGGGGGGGACGACAATGAGCAGTTCTTC.

This clone was found once. The V gene is TRBV11-2, the J gene TRBJ2-7; D not resolved. Germline V gene lookup returns CDR1 SGHAT and CDR2 FQNNGV. The CDR3 length is 13 residues. Trimming took off 7 bases at V and 2 bases at J, with 12 bases between the two ends. The CDR3 nucleotides read TGTGCCAGCAAGGAAATCTGGGCCTACGAGCAGTACTTC. It translates to CASKEIWAYEQYF.

The chain links TRBV7-2 to TRBJ2-2, with 12 bases lining up with TRBD2. From germline, CDR1 is SGHTA and CDR2 FQGNSA. With V trimmed by 8 bases and J by 6 bases, 19 bases remained unmatched. The CDR3 length is 19 residues. The CDR3 sequence is CASLPLARASGRAAGELFF. Written as DNA, the CDR3 is TGTGCCAGCCTGCCTCTAGCAAGGGCTAGCGGGAGGGCCGCCGGGGAGCTGTTTTTT.

The rearrangement links TRBV2 to TRBJ1-6; weak D call: TRBD1 (6 bases). The V gene's germline CDR1 is SNHLY and CDR2 FYNNEI. This CDR3 contains 14 residues. V dropped 3 bases and J dropped 8 bases, with 11 bases sitting between them. CDR3 sequence (DNA): TGTGCCAGCAGTGACGGGACACACTATTCACCCCTCCACTTT. Translation gives CASSDGTHYSPLHF.

The chain joins TRBV9 to TRBJ2-3; D unclear. This CDR3 spans 13 amino acids. The ends were cut back, 4 bases at V and 6 bases at J, with 12 bases in the middle. The germline V gene has CDR1 SGDLS and CDR2 YYNGEE. CDR3 sequence: CASSPFRVDTQYF. The DNA for the CDR3 is TGTGCCAGCAGCCCATTTCGGGTCGATACGCAGTATTTT.

The gene calls are TRBV6-5 and TRBJ1-1, with D uncertain. Germline lookup yields CDR1 MNHEY and CDR2 SVGAGI. Trimming pared 7 bases from V and 9 bases from J, leaving 12 bases between. The CDR3 runs 11 residues. In nucleotides, the CDR3 is TGTGCCAGCATGAGTTCGGGGAAAGCTTTCTTT. Translation: CASMSSGKAFF.

The chain employs TRBV6-1 and TRBJ2-7; D may be TRBD1 or TRBD2 (5 bases each). The germline CDR1 and CDR2 sequences are MNHNS and SASEGT. Trimming shortened V by 9 bases and J by 5 bases, and 11 bases separated the two germline ends. CDR3 size: 11 residues. The CDR3 protein is CASGRGDEQYF. CDR3 sequence (DNA): TGTGCCAGTGGGAGAGGGGACGAGCAGTACTTC.

The CDR3 spells CASSLSSGGTTGELFF. CDR3 coding DNA: TGTGCCAGCAGCTTGTCTAGCGGGGGCACCACCGGGGAGCTGTTTTTT. The gene calls are TRBV9 and TRBJ2-2; the match to TRBD2 covers 10 bases. The germline gives CDR1 SGDLS, CDR2 YYNGEE. Trimming cost V 4 bases and J 4 bases; bases outside gene matches: 7. This CDR3 has 16 residues.

This clone has more than one count but fewer than ten. This chain joins TRBV30 and TRBJ2-7, with D tentatively TRBD2 (5 bases). V was clipped by 4 bases and J by 5 bases, with 9 bases between them. CDR3 length: 11 residues. The germline gives CDR1 GTSNPN, CDR2 SVGIG (reference sequence). The CDR3 reads CAWTLGDEQYF. CDR3 coding DNA: TGTGCCTGGACCCTCGGGGACGAGCAGTACTTC.

The chain employs TRBV6-6 and TRBJ2-2, with 8 bases lining up with TRBD1. The CDR3 runs to 12 residues. Per the germline V gene, CDR1 is MNHNY and CDR2 is SVGAGI (reference sequence). Germline trimming cut 11 bases from V and 6 bases from J; bases unmatched to any gene: 5. This chain's CDR3 is CAGQGTAGELFF. CDR3 coding DNA: TGTGCCGGACAGGGTACCGCCGGGGAGCTGTTTTTT.

The chain uses TRBV30 and TRBJ2-1; D remains unclear. The CDR3 sequence is 11 residues long. Germline V CDR1 and CDR2: GTSNPN, SVGIG (reference sequence). Deletions cut 6 bases from V and 15 bases from J, with 18 bases between. The CDR3 coding sequence is TGTGCCTGCAAAGACCGAGATCGGACGTTCTTC. Translation gives CACKDRDRTFF. Based on the CDR3 plus reference TRBV30 and TRBJ2-1, the full variable domain is SQTIHQWPATLVQPVGSPLSLECTVEGTSNPNLYWYRQAAGRGLQLLFYSVGIGQISSEVPQNLSASRPQDRQFILSSKKLLLSDSGFYLCACKDRDRTFFGPGTRLTVL.

This chain links TRBV5-6 with TRBJ2-7; tentative D call: TRBD2 (6 bases). Trimming took 1 base from V and 5 from J, leaving 13 bases between them. This CDR3 has 14 residues. In germline, CDR1 is SGHDT, CDR2 YYEEEE. CDR3 sequence reads: CASSLWAGPHEQYF. The DNA of the CDR3 is TGTGCCAGCAGCTTGTGGGCGGGGCCCCACGAGCAGTACTTC.

The chain has TRBV5-5 and TRBJ1-1, with 9 bases fitting TRBD1. The ends lost 4 bases at V and 6 bases at J; junction bases unmatched: 16. This CDR3 contains 17 residues. CDR1 and CDR2 from the germline V gene are SGHKS and YYEKEE (reference sequence). The CDR3 protein is CASSPRVVDRGLSEAFF. In nucleotides, the CDR3 is TGTGCCAGCAGCCCCCGGGTCGTGGACAGGGGTCTCTCTGAAGCTTTCTTT.

The chain is built from TRBV28 and TRBJ2-5, with 11 nucleotides matching TRBD1. The CDR3 consists of 15 residues. The V segment lost 6 bases and the J segment 4 bases; nucleotides outside the gene matches: 7. In germline, CDR1 is MDHEN, CDR2 SYDVKM. The CDR3 DNA reads TGTGCCAGCAGCCGTACCGGGACAGGGGGAGAGACCCAGTACTTC. Translated: CASSRTGTGGETQYF.

V gene TRBV6-5 combines with J gene TRBJ1-2, with unresolved D. Trimming removed 6 bases at V and 3 bases at J, with 14 bases between. The germline CDR1 and CDR2 sequences are MNHEY and SVGAGI. This CDR3 has 14 amino acids. CDR3 region: CASSPNVRYYGYTF. The CDR3 nucleotides read TGTGCCAGCAGCCCAAATGTCAGATACTATGGCTACACCTTC.

This chain links TRBV4-3 with TRBJ1-4; no reliable D call. The CDR3 is made up of 13 amino acids. Germline CDR1 reads LGHNA; CDR2 reads YSLEER. Trimming cost V 4 bases and J 6 bases, with 9 bases left between them. CDR3 region: CASSLSGDEKLFF. In DNA form, the CDR3 reads TGCGCCAGCAGCCTGAGCGGGGATGAAAAACTGTTTTTT.

The V gene is TRBV30, the J gene TRBJ1-2, with unresolved D. This CDR3 spans 15 amino acids. Germline CDR1 is GTSNPN and CDR2 is SVGIG (reference sequence). V shed 0 bases and J shed 6 bases, with 17 bases lying between them. CDR3 amino acids: CAWSVYLRPRDGYTF. CDR3 DNA: TGTGCCTGGAGTGTATACCTAAGACCGCGTGATGGCTACACCTTC.

V gene TRBV9 combines with J gene TRBJ1-4; 7 nucleotides align to TRBD1. The CDR3 spans 15 residues. With V trimmed by 3 bases and J by 7 bases, 9 bases remained unmatched. Germline V gene sequence: CDR1 SGDLS, CDR2 YYNGEE. In nucleotides, the CDR3 is TGTGCCAGCAGCGCATGGGACAGCGGAGGTGAAAAACTGTTTTTT. Amino acids: CASSAWDSGGEKLFF. Filled out from reference TRBV9 and TRBJ1-4, the complete variable domain reads DSGVTQTPKHLITATGQRVTLRCSPRSGDLSVYWYQQSLDQGLQFLIQYYNGEERAKGNILERFSAQQFPDLHSELNLSSLELGDSALYFCASSAWDSGGEKLFFGSGTQLSVL.

The chain recombines TRBV28 with TRBJ2-5, with D maybe TRBD1 (6 bases). CDR1 and CDR2 (germline): MDHEN, SYDVKM. V lost 5 bases to trimming and J lost 5 bases, with 15 bases between them. CDR3 length equals 14 residues. CDR3 nucleotide sequence: TGTGCCAGCAGTCAACAGGGATTTCGGGAGACCCAGTACTTC. Protein: CASSQQGFRETQYF.